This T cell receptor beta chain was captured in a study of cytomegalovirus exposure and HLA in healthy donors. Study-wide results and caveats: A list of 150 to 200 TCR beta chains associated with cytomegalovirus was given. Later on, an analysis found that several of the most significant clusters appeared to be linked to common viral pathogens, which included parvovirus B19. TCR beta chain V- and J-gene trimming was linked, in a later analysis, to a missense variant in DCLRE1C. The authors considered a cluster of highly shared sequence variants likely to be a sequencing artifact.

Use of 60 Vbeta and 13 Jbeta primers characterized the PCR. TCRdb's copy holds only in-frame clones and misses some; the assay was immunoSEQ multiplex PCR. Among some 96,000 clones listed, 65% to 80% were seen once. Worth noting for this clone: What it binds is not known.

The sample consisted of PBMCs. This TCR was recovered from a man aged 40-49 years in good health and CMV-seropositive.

The CDR3 sequence: CASSIPTGEAFF. CDR3 DNA: TGTGCCAGCAGTATACCAACTGGTGAAGCTTTCTTT. The chain links TRBV28 to TRBJ1-1; no clear D. CDR3 length: 12 residues. The germline gives CDR1 MDHEN, CDR2 SYDVKM. Between the trimmed V and J ends, which lost 5 bases and 7 bases, there was a span of 11 bases.